These 14 T cell receptor beta chains originate from one sample sequenced in a study of T cells expressing NK-cell markers. Reprocessing the 5' RACE reads, TCRdb reports a single entry for every CDR3 protein and omits DNA. This sample's clone table lists over 120,000 distinct CDR3 sequences. The sequencing sample was made of blood T cells: a sorted CD56 or NKG2C T cell subset, CD4+ or CD8+ T cells, or bulk PBMC T cells (not recorded which). These TCRs come from a man aged 18 to 30 in good health.

The chain has TRBV11-2 and TRBJ2-1; TCRdb's assignment of TRBD1 cannot be checked, as there is no DNA. The CDR3 covers 12 residues. CDR1 SGHAT and CDR2 FQNNGV come from the germline V gene. The CDR3 spells CASSYRGVRQFF.

This chain links TRBV7-6 with TRBJ2-3; TCRdb reports TRBD1, a call that lacks DNA to check it against. The CDR3 consists of 17 residues. CDR1 SGHVS and CDR2 FNYEAQ come from the germline V gene. The CDR3 sequence is CASSPGGQGARTDTQYF.

V is TRBV12-3 or TRBV12-4 and J is TRBJ1-5; TCRdb's D call of TRBD1 is untestable without DNA. There are 15 residues in the CDR3. CDR3 amino acids: CASGNRESSNQPQHF.

The V gene is TRBV15, the J gene TRBJ2-5; TCRdb returns TRBD1, unconfirmable since there is no DNA. The CDR3 is made up of 13 amino acids. The germline gives CDR1 LNHNV, CDR2 YYDKDF (reference sequence). CDR3 sequence reads: CATSLGQGETQYF.

The CDR3 loop reads CASSLARAGEIYEQYF. The gene calls are TRBV7-9 and TRBJ2-7; as DNA is missing, the TRBD2 call by TCRdb cannot be tested. The germline gives CDR1 SEHNR, CDR2 FQNEAQ (reference sequence). The CDR3 length is 16 residues.

This chain joins TRBV7-8 and TRBJ2-1. Germline CDR1 SGHVS, CDR2 FQNEAQ. CDR3 length: 16 residues. CDR3 sequence reads: CASSLTTFPSYNEQFF.

This chain uses TRBV12-3 or TRBV12-4 with TRBJ2-7; TCRdb's D call of TRBD1 is untestable without DNA. This CDR3 contains 20 residues. CDR3 loop: CASSPRVPGQGLGRKDEQYF.

The chain carries TRBV7-9 and TRBJ2-1; TCRdb selects TRBD1, and the lack of DNA leaves this call unchecked. The CDR3 extends over 15 amino acids. Per the germline V gene, CDR1 is SEHNR and CDR2 is FQNEAQ (reference sequence). CDR3 in amino acids: CASRADRGHTYEQFF.

The chain recombines TRBV28 with TRBJ1-5. The CDR3 spans 14 residues. The germline V gene has CDR1 MDHEN and CDR2 SYDVKM. CDR3: CASSRGTANQPQHF.

The chain uses TRBV20-1 and TRBJ2-7. The CDR3 sequence is 12 residues long. CDR1 DFQATT and CDR2 SNEGSKA come from the germline V gene (reference sequence). The CDR3 reads CSAKTGSPEQYF.

V and J are TRBV12-3 or TRBV12-4 and TRBJ2-5; the TRBD2 assignment by TCRdb is unverifiable without DNA. The CDR3 totals 16 residues. The CDR3 spells CASRELGWEGQETQYF.

V and J are TRBV20-1 and TRBJ2-4; the D call of TRBD2 rests on TCRdb alone, since no DNA is present to check it. The germline gives CDR1 DFQATT, CDR2 SNEGSKA (reference sequence). This CDR3 comprises 20 residues. CDR3 loop: CSARVPWLAGGHSTENIQYF.

The J gene is TRBJ1-1, the V gene TRBV4-3; the TRBD1 assignment by TCRdb is unverifiable without DNA. The CDR3 loop spans 15 amino acids. Germline-derived CDR1 and CDR2 are LGHNA and YSLEER. This chain's CDR3 is CASSQSGTGYTEAFF.

The chain couples TRBV7-8 to TRBJ1-5; the D gene TCRdb calls, TRBD1, cannot be checked with no DNA. The CDR3 is made up of 15 amino acids. Germline-derived CDR1 and CDR2 are SGHVS and FQNEAQ. CDR3 sequence reads: CASSRNRDSNQPQHF.